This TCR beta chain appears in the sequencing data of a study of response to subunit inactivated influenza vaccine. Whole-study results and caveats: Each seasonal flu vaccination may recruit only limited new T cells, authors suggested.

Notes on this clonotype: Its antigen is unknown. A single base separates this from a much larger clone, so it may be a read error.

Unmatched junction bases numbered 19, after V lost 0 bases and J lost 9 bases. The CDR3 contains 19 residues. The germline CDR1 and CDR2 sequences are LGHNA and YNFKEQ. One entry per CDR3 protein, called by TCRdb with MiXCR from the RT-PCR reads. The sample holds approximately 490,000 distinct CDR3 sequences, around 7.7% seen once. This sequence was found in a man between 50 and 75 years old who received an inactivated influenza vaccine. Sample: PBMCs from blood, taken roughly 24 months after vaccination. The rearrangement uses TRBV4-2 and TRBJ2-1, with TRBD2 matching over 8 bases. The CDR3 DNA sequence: TGTGCCAGCAGCCAAGATAGCTCCCACAGCGGGAGAAGGAAGGGTGAGCAGTTCTTC. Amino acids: CASSQDSSHSGRRKGEQFF.